Listed below are T cell receptor beta chains from one sample, sequenced in a study of graft-versus-host responses after intestinal transplantation. Some clones are missing from TCRdb's copy, which holds only in-frame ones; the method was immunoSEQ multiplex PCR. Of roughly 25,000 clones in the sample, 90% to 95% were seen once. Sequenced material: PBMCs, taken 30 days after intestinal transplant. The receptors come from a human patient who received an intestinal transplant, so some T cells may come from the graft donor. The CDR3 runs from the conserved cysteine through the conserved F or W. D genes are given only for firm matches. Expanded clones get a size class; other rows say once, few or many, or leave the size out.

CDR3	DNA	J	D	V	size
CASSNGYWVGGGISYNEQFF	TGTGCCAGTAGTAACGGTTATTGGGTGGGGGGAGGAATCTCCTACAATGAGCAGTTCTTC	TRBJ2-1	-	TRBV19	-
CASSQKLDSSTDTQYF	TGCGCCAGCAGTCAGAAACTAGACTCTAGCACAGATACGCAGTATTTT	TRBJ2-3	-	TRBV23-1	-
CASSIDPDTTDTQYF	TGTGCCAGTAGTATAGATCCCGACACCACAGATACGCAGTATTTT	TRBJ2-3	-	TRBV19	-
CASSPPSGGGRRFRTEAFF	TGTGCCAGCAGCCCCCCTAGTGGCGGTGGGCGGCGCTTTCGCACTGAAGCTTTCTTT	TRBJ1-1	-	TRBV7-2	-
CASSPHRQPPINYGYTF	TGTGCCAGCTCACCCCATCGCCAGCCCCCCATAAACTATGGCTACACCTTC	TRBJ1-2	-	TRBV18	-
CASSAPQSYYGYTF	TGTGCCAGCAGCGCCCCCCAATCTTACTATGGCTACACCTTC	TRBJ1-2	-	TRBV7-2	once
CAWSPDPGGELFF	TGTGCCTGGAGTCCCGACCCGGGCGGGGAGCTGTTTTTT	TRBJ2-2	-	TRBV30	-
CASSLTSNNEQFF	TGTGCCAGCAGTCTCACCTCTAACAATGAGCAGTTCTTC	TRBJ2-1	-	TRBV6-5	-
CASSRSADLNYGYTF	TGCGCCAGCAGCCGCTCCGCGGACTTAAACTATGGCTACACCTTC	TRBJ1-2	-	TRBV4-1	-
CASSRGVASTDTQYF	TGTGCCAGTAGTCGAGGCGTGGCTAGCACAGATACGCAGTATTTT	TRBJ2-3	-	TRBV19	-
CASGRGSGLKETQYF	TGTGCCAGTGGGCGGGGGTCCGGGCTTAAAGAGACCCAGTACTTC	TRBJ2-5	TRBD2	TRBV6-5	-
CASIRGTRTDTQYF	TGTGCCAGCATTAGGGGCACTCGCACAGATACGCAGTATTTT	TRBJ2-3	-	TRBV7-9	-
CAWRHRDREFRGYTF	TGTGCCTGGAGGCACCGGGACAGGGAGTTTCGGGGCTACACCTTC	TRBJ1-2	TRBD1	TRBV30	-
CASSDQQGARNEQFF	TGTGCCAGCAGTGACCAACAGGGGGCAAGGAATGAGCAGTTCTTC	TRBJ2-1	TRBD1	TRBV2	-
CASSSMTSSLETQYF	TGTGCCAGCAGCTCTATGACTAGCTCTTTGGAGACCCAGTACTTC	TRBJ2-5	TRBD2	TRBV7-9	-
CASSDRGRGTGELFF	TGTGCCAGCAGTGACAGGGGTCGGGGCACCGGGGAGCTGTTTTTT	TRBJ2-2	-	TRBV6-4	once
CASSLVGAQGDYGYTF	TGTGCCAGCAGCTTGGTGGGAGCCCAAGGGGACTATGGCTACACCTTC	TRBJ1-2	-	TRBV5-4	-
CASSGPGTGSYGYTF	TGTGCCAGCAGTGGACCCGGGACAGGGTCCTATGGCTACACCTTC	TRBJ1-2	TRBD1	TRBV6-1	once
CASSLDRIGGYTF	TGTGCCAGCAGCTTAGATCGAATAGGCGGCTACACCTTC	TRBJ1-2	-	TRBV7-9	-
CASTQSNYGYTF	TGTGCCAGCACTCAATCTAACTATGGCTACACCTTC	TRBJ1-2	-	TRBV28	few
CASSRDPQREKLFF	TGTGCCAGCAGCCGGGACCCCCAAAGAGAAAAACTGTTTTTT	TRBJ1-4	-	TRBV7-9	-
CASSQERTSTDTQYF	TGCGCCAGCAGCCAAGAGAGGACTAGCACAGATACGCAGTATTTT	TRBJ2-3	-	TRBV4-3	-
CASSLERGNEKLFF	TGCGCCAGCAGCTTGGAAAGGGGGAATGAAAAACTGTTTTTT	TRBJ1-4	-	TRBV5-1	-
CAITRGPPSSYNEQFF	TGTGCCATCACCCGGGGGCCCCCAAGCTCCTACAATGAGCAGTTCTTC	TRBJ2-1	-	TRBV6-6	-
CASSESGGAYNEQFF	TGCGCCAGCAGTGAGAGCGGGGGGGCCTACAATGAGCAGTTCTTC	TRBJ2-1	TRBD2	TRBV10-1	-
CASSVGTGELFF	TGTGCCAGCAGCGTAGGGACCGGGGAGCTGTTTTTT	TRBJ2-2	-	TRBV9	-
CASSNTGGLEAFF	TGTGCCAGCAGCAACACTGGAGGCCTTGAAGCTTTCTTT	TRBJ1-1	-	TRBV13	-
CSARVSEQFF	TGCAGTGCTAGAGTATCTGAGCAGTTCTTC	TRBJ2-1	-	TRBV20-1	-
CASSVTGGNTIYF	TGTGCCAGCAGTGTAACCGGCGGAAACACCATATATTTT	TRBJ1-3	-	TRBV28	-
CASSVGGNGRSEQFF	TGTGCCAGCAGCGTAGGCGGGAACGGCCGTAGTGAGCAGTTCTTC	TRBJ2-1	-	TRBV9	-
CAWDGGAGSTEAFF	TGTGCCTGGGATGGTGGGGCGGGTAGCACTGAAGCTTTCTTT	TRBJ1-1	-	TRBV30	once
CASRTGREETEAFF	TGTGCCAGCCGGACGGGACGGGAGGAGACTGAAGCTTTCTTT	TRBJ1-1	-	TRBV19	once
CASSLRSAVNQPQHF	TGTGCCAGCAGTTTAAGGTCAGCTGTTAATCAGCCCCAGCATTTT	TRBJ1-5	-	TRBV28	-
CASSIDLSSGANVLTF	TGTGCCAGTAGTATAGATTTGAGCTCTGGGGCCAACGTCCTGACTTTC	TRBJ2-6	-	TRBV19	-
CASSYREGPTNEKLFF	TGTGCCAGCAGTTACCGTGAAGGCCCAACTAATGAAAAACTGTTTTTT	TRBJ1-4	-	TRBV6-5	-
CASSIAGTSYGYTF	TGTGCCAGTAGTATAGCCGGGACCTCCTATGGCTACACCTTC	TRBJ1-2	-	TRBV19	once
CASSLTTSGWKDTQYF	TGTGCCAGCAGTTTAACCACTAGCGGGTGGAAAGATACGCAGTATTTT	TRBJ2-3	TRBD2	TRBV28	-
CASSRDSSTTCNEQFF	TGCGCCAGCAGTAGGGACTCAAGTACAACCTGCAATGAGCAGTTCTTC	TRBJ2-1	-	TRBV10-2	-
CSVVWGLISDNEQFF	TGCAGCGTTGTATGGGGGCTAATATCGGACAATGAGCAGTTCTTC	TRBJ2-1	-	TRBV29-1	-
CASSLGALPEQYF	TGTGCCAGCAGTTTGGGGGCTCTTCCTGAGCAGTACTTC	TRBJ2-7	-	TRBV28	-
CASSGGYEQYF	TGTGCCAGCTCGGGGGGGTACGAGCAGTACTTC	TRBJ2-7	TRBD2	TRBV27	-
CASSQRPDRGNEKLFF	TGCGCCAGCAGCCAACGTCCAGACAGGGGGAATGAAAAACTGTTTTTT	TRBJ1-4	TRBD1	TRBV4-1	-
CATSRVAGVSFYNEQFF	TGTGCCACCAGCAGAGTAGCGGGAGTGTCATTTTACAATGAGCAGTTCTTC	TRBJ2-1	TRBD2	TRBV15	-
CASSLTTQPQHF	TGTGCCAGCAGCCTTACGACGCAGCCCCAGCATTTT	TRBJ1-5	-	TRBV7-8	-
CASSLTGELAYEQYF	TGCGCCAGCAGCTTAACGGGAGAACTTGCCTACGAGCAGTACTTC	TRBJ2-7	-	TRBV5-1	-
CAISEGQVQAFF	TGTGCCATCAGTGAGGGACAGGTTCAAGCTTTCTTT	TRBJ1-1	TRBD1	TRBV10-3	few
CAKGPFLYEQYF	TGTGCCAAGGGCCCTTTTTTGTACGAGCAGTACTTC	TRBJ2-7	-	TRBV21-1	once
CSELQGFSNQPQHF	TGCAGCGAGCTACAGGGCTTTAGCAATCAGCCCCAGCATTTT	TRBJ1-5	-	TRBV29-1	-
CASSLSFRGGEKLFF	TGTGCCAGCAGTTTATCTTTCAGGGGAGGGGAAAAACTGTTTTTT	TRBJ1-4	-	TRBV27	once